The present entry profiles one TCR beta chain with its context. Its antigen is not identified. V was pared by 8 bases and J by 0 bases, with 1 base of the junction left unmatched. The germline V gene has CDR1 MNHNY and CDR2 SVGAGI (reference sequence). The CDR3 extends over 12 amino acids. The data were obtained in a study of shared clonotypes between healthy human individuals. Study-wide findings and caveats: Clonotype sharing among donors was thought likely to change with sequencing depth. Relative to their counterparts shared across all four donors, non-shared clonotypes exhibited diminished generation probabilities.

An assay was performed, and its level was deep. Libraries were prepared by immunoSEQ multiplex PCR; TCRdb keeps only in-frame clonotypes and omits some of them. The data contain approximately 400,000 clones, about 96% of them seen just once; the ten biggest clones take up around 0.29%. In CD8 memory, CD45RO+ cells were put together with CCR7-negative CD45RA+ TemRA cells. This clonotype was sampled from a man aged 30 to 39 in good health. What was sequenced was memory CD8+ T cells sorted from blood. The subset here: CD45RO+ cells pooled with CCR7-negative TemRA cells. V is TRBV6-6 and J is TRBJ2-7; 7 bases map to TRBD2. The CDR3 bases are TGTGCCAGCGGGACTACCTCCTACGAGCAGTACTTC. It translates to CASGTTSYEQYF.